This is a list of T cell receptor beta chains from one sample in a study of molecular identifiers for immune sequencing clone quantification. TCRdb fed the PCR reads into MiXCR, producing one record per CDR3 protein. The table shows about 640,000 distinct CDR3 sequences, with about 20% occurring only once. Sequencing used naive CD8+ T cells from blood, with Jurkat cell RNA spiked in. The receptor source for this set is a human donor in good health. Some libraries in this study had Jurkat cell RNA spiked in. CDR3s include the opening cysteine and the closing phenylalanine or tryptophan. The D gene is left open where the match is weak. Rows give clone size only sometimes, using once, few, many, or a class for an expanded clone.

clone_size: many; v_call: TRBV5-1; j_call: TRBJ1-5; d_call: .; cdr3_nt: TGCGCCAGCAGCTTGGGGTACGGATCCTTGGATCAGCCCCAGCATTTT; cdr3_aa: CASSLGYGSLDQPQHF
clone_size: many; v_call: TRBV7-9; j_call: TRBJ1-2; d_call: TRBD1; cdr3_nt: TGTGCCAGCAGCTCGACAGGGACGGTTAACTATGGCTACACCTTC; cdr3_aa: CASSSTGTVNYGYTF
clone_size: .; v_call: TRBV4-1; j_call: TRBJ1-2; d_call: .; cdr3_nt: TGCGCCAGCAGCCAAGTCCAGGGCTTGGGCTATGGCTACACCTTC; cdr3_aa: CASSQVQGLGYGYTF
clone_size: few; v_call: TRBV12-3/TRBV12-4; j_call: TRBJ2-5; d_call: .; cdr3_nt: TGTGCCAGCAGCTCACTGGGGGGCGCGGAGACCCAGTACTTC; cdr3_aa: CASSSLGGAETQYF
clone_size: many; v_call: TRBV12-3/TRBV12-4; j_call: TRBJ2-3; d_call: TRBD2; cdr3_nt: TGTGCCAGCAGTCCGGGACTAGCGGGAGGAGTGAGGGGCACAGATACGCAGTATTTT; cdr3_aa: CASSPGLAGGVRGTDTQYF
clone_size: few; v_call: TRBV27; j_call: TRBJ2-7; d_call: TRBD1; cdr3_nt: TGTGCCAGCAGTTTATATCGACAGGGCTACAAGCAGTACTTC; cdr3_aa: CASSLYRQGYKQYF
clone_size: many; v_call: TRBV7-9; j_call: TRBJ2-5; d_call: TRBD1; cdr3_nt: TGTGCCAGCAGCTTACTCGGACAGGGGGGACAAGAGACCCAGTACTTC; cdr3_aa: CASSLLGQGGQETQYF
clone_size: .; v_call: TRBV30; j_call: TRBJ2-1; d_call: .; cdr3_nt: TGTGCCTGGAGTAGCCCTGTAGCCTACAATGAGCAGTTCTTC; cdr3_aa: CAWSSPVAYNEQFF
clone_size: .; v_call: TRBV18; j_call: TRBJ2-7; d_call: .; cdr3_nt: TGTGCCAGCTCACCACCGGGGGGTGCCCCGGTTGGGCAGTACTTC; cdr3_aa: CASSPPGGAPVGQYF
clone_size: many; v_call: TRBV5-4; j_call: TRBJ2-3; d_call: TRBD2; cdr3_nt: TGTGCCAGCAGCTTTAGCGGGTACACAGATACGCAGTATTTT; cdr3_aa: CASSFSGYTDTQYF
clone_size: many; v_call: TRBV5-6; j_call: TRBJ2-2; d_call: TRBD2; cdr3_nt: TGTGCCAGCAGCAATAGCGGGACTTGGACCGGGGAGCTGTTTTTT; cdr3_aa: CASSNSGTWTGELFF
clone_size: many; v_call: TRBV7-9; j_call: TRBJ2-5; d_call: .; cdr3_nt: TGTGCCAGCAGCTTAGAGCACGGGCGGGAGACCCAGTACTTC; cdr3_aa: CASSLEHGRETQYF
clone_size: .; v_call: TRBV25-1; j_call: TRBJ2-7; d_call: TRBD1; cdr3_nt: TGTACCAGCAGTGAACTTAGACAGGGGTCCTACGAGCAGTACTTC; cdr3_aa: CTSSELRQGSYEQYF
clone_size: many; v_call: TRBV7-2; j_call: TRBJ2-2; d_call: .; cdr3_nt: TGTGCCAGCAGCTTAGCGAGCTACAGGGTGAGGGCAGGCACCGGGGAGCTGTTTTTT; cdr3_aa: CASSLASYRVRAGTGELFF
clone_size: few; v_call: TRBV6-6; j_call: TRBJ2-7; d_call: .; cdr3_nt: TGTGCCAGCAATCGGGCCCTAGGGTTCGACTACGAGCAGTACTTC; cdr3_aa: CASNRALGFDYEQYF
clone_size: .; v_call: TRBV15; j_call: TRBJ2-7; d_call: .; cdr3_nt: TGTGCCACCAGCAGAGATCGGTCCTCCTACGAGCAGTACTTC; cdr3_aa: CATSRDRSSYEQYF
clone_size: many; v_call: TRBV7-9; j_call: TRBJ1-1; d_call: TRBD1; cdr3_nt: TGTGCCAGCAGCCGTGACAGGGGCTGGCCTGAAGCTTTCTTT; cdr3_aa: CASSRDRGWPEAFF
clone_size: many; v_call: TRBV2; j_call: TRBJ1-5; d_call: TRBD1; cdr3_nt: TGTGCCAGCAGTACCCAACAGGGGGGGGCCGAGATTAGCAATCAGCCCCAGCATTTT; cdr3_aa: CASSTQQGGAEISNQPQHF
clone_size: many; v_call: TRBV20-1; j_call: TRBJ2-3; d_call: .; cdr3_nt: TGCAGTGCTAGAGATTATGGGACAACAGATACGCAGTATTTT; cdr3_aa: CSARDYGTTDTQYF
clone_size: .; v_call: TRBV30; j_call: TRBJ1-1; d_call: .; cdr3_nt: TGTGCCTGGAGGGCTGAACTGAACACTGAAGCTTTCTTT; cdr3_aa: CAWRAELNTEAFF
clone_size: few; v_call: TRBV28; j_call: TRBJ1-1; d_call: .; cdr3_nt: TGTGCCAGCAGTTTTTTTACCCCCGATGAAGCTTTCTTT; cdr3_aa: CASSFFTPDEAFF
clone_size: many; v_call: TRBV7-2; j_call: TRBJ2-7; d_call: TRBD2; cdr3_nt: TGTGCCAGCAGCGCGGGAAGTGCGGGGGGTATATACGAGCAGTACTTC; cdr3_aa: CASSAGSAGGIYEQYF
clone_size: .; v_call: TRBV3-1; j_call: TRBJ2-3; d_call: .; cdr3_nt: TGTGCCAGCAGCCAAGATGGGGGGCACACAGATACGCAGTATTTT; cdr3_aa: CASSQDGGHTDTQYF
clone_size: many; v_call: TRBV12-3/TRBV12-4; j_call: TRBJ1-1; d_call: .; cdr3_nt: TGTGCCAGCAGTTTTTTCCCGAACACTGAAGCTTTCTTT; cdr3_aa: CASSFFPNTEAFF
clone_size: many; v_call: TRBV14; j_call: TRBJ2-3; d_call: .; cdr3_nt: TGTGCCAGCAGCCACCTTCCCCTTGGGACTAGCACAGATACGCAGTATTTT; cdr3_aa: CASSHLPLGTSTDTQYF